The 28 T cell receptor beta chains below come from one sample, sequenced in a study of response to subunit inactivated influenza vaccine. From the RT-PCR reads, TCRdb called clonotypes with MiXCR, one entry per CDR3 protein. The data contain more than 450,000 distinct CDR3 sequences, 7.6% of them seen just once; the ten biggest clones take up under 15%. The sample was PBMCs from blood, taken roughly 24 months after vaccination. Receptor source: a man between 50 and 69 years old who received an inactivated influenza vaccine.

The table lists this clonotype with many counts. The rearrangement joins TRBV24-1 to TRBJ2-5; possibly TRBD1 for D (6 bases). Trimming shortened V by 4 bases and J by 1 base, and 15 bases separated the two germline ends. Germline V gene data show CDR1 as KGHDR and CDR2 as SFDVKD. CDR3 length: 16 residues. The CDR3 sequence is CATSESPGQLQETQYF. The CDR3 DNA reads as TGTGCCACCAGTGAATCGCCGGGACAACTCCAAGAGACCCAGTACTTC.

There are many counts of this clonotype. V gene TRBV5-1 combines with J gene TRBJ1-4; the D is unclear. The V gene's germline CDR1 is SGHRS and CDR2 YFSETQ. V lost 4 bases, J lost 4 bases, and 8 bases lay in between. The CDR3 extends over 13 amino acids. The CDR3 protein is CASSINYNEKLFF. In DNA form, the CDR3 reads TGCGCCAGCAGCATCAATTATAATGAAAAACTGTTTTTT.

The CDR3 region has the DNA TGTGCCAGCAGTGTAGGGCCCGGTGGAGAGACCCAGTACTTC. Its protein product is CASSVGPGGETQYF. This chain connects TRBV12-3 or TRBV12-4 to TRBJ2-5; D is ambiguous. Deletions cut 5 bases from V and 4 bases from J, with 14 bases between. The CDR3 has 14 amino acids.

V is TRBV29-1 and J is TRBJ2-5, with 14 positions matching TRBD2. The CDR3 is 14 residues long. After removal of 7 bases from V and 2 bases from J, the junction contained 3 bases not matched to a gene. Germline values: CDR1 SQVTM, CDR2 ANQGSEA. This CDR3 is CSGGTSGRQETQYF. For the CDR3, the DNA is TGCAGCGGCGGGACTAGCGGGAGACAAGAGACCCAGTACTTC.

Only a few counts were recorded for this clonotype. The V call is TRBV6-2 or TRBV6-3, the J call TRBJ1-5; the D gene is possibly TRBD1 (6 bases). Trimming pared 6 bases from V and 5 bases from J, leaving 20 bases between. Germline V gene data show CDR1 as MNHEY and CDR2 as SVGEGT. The CDR3 is 16 amino acids. This CDR3 reads CASSPPGQRRDQPQHF. CDR3 DNA: TGTGCCAGCAGCCCTCCAGGACAGAGACGGGATCAGCCCCAGCATTTT.

This clonotype was seen a few times. The V gene is TRBV4-1, the J gene TRBJ1-4; 7 bases are shared with TRBD1. After removal of 5 bases from V and 2 bases from J, the junction contained 20 bases not matched to a gene. The CDR3 loop spans 20 amino acids. Germline CDR1 and CDR2: MGHRA and YSYEKL. The CDR3 protein is CASSRDPARTGPFTNEKLFF. In nucleotides, the CDR3 is TGCGCCAGCAGCAGAGACCCGGCCCGGACAGGCCCTTTTACTAATGAAAAACTGTTTTTT.

CDR3 residues: CSARTSGNHEQYF. CDR3 coding DNA: TGCAGTGCTAGGACTAGCGGGAATCACGAGCAGTACTTC. The rearrangement joins TRBV20-1 to TRBJ2-7; 11 bases map to TRBD2. Trimming at V came to 3 bases and at J to 5 bases, leaving 3 bases not matched to a gene. Germline-derived CDR1 and CDR2 are DFQATT and SNEGSKA (reference sequence). CDR3 length equals 13 residues.

This clonotype has only a few counts. The chain combines TRBV9 with TRBJ2-5; TRBD1 agrees at 8 bases. The CDR3 length is 15 residues. Germline CDR1 SGDLS, CDR2 YYNGEE. J was trimmed by 2 bases and V by 1 base; bases with no gene match: 4. CDR3 nucleotides: TGTGCCAGCAGCGTATGGACAGGGTCTCAAGAGACCCAGTACTTC. It specifies CASSVWTGSQETQYF.

This clonotype was picked up a small number of times. J is TRBJ2-7 and V is TRBV20-1; TRBD2 matches at 7 bases. Germline lookup yields CDR1 DFQATT and CDR2 SNEGSKA (reference sequence). After removal of 5 bases from V and 0 bases from J, the junction contained 7 bases not matched to a gene. The CDR3 loop spans 14 amino acids. The CDR3 protein is CSAGASGSSYEQYF. The CDR3 DNA is TGCAGTGCTGGGGCTAGCGGAAGCTCCTACGAGCAGTACTTC.

Ten or more counts support this clonotype. The chain combines TRBV4-3 with TRBJ2-1; 8 nucleotides align to TRBD1. Looked up from germline, CDR1 is LGHNA and CDR2 is YSLEER. After removal of 2 bases from V and 8 bases from J, the junction contained 2 bases not matched to a gene. The CDR3 runs to 13 residues. The CDR3 protein is CASSQKTGDEQFF. DNA of the CDR3: TGCGCCAGCAGCCAAAAGACAGGGGATGAGCAGTTCTTC.

V usage is TRBV7-9 and J usage is TRBJ1-4, with D hard to call. V dropped 3 bases and J dropped 2 bases, with 7 bases sitting between them. The CDR3 runs 14 residues. Germline lookup yields CDR1 SEHNR and CDR2 FQNEAQ (reference sequence). CDR3 region: CASSFGSTNEKLFF. The CDR3 nucleotides are TGTGCCAGCAGCTTCGGCAGTACTAATGAAAAACTGTTTTTT.

V is TRBV12-3 or TRBV12-4 and J is TRBJ2-3; 11 nucleotides match TRBD2. The CDR3 runs to 14 residues. V lost 6 bases, J lost 8 bases, and 7 bases stayed unmatched. Written as DNA, the CDR3 is TGTGCCAGCAGGAGGACTAGCGGGCTTGGTACGCAGTATTTT. As protein: CASRRTSGLGTQYF.

Ten or more counts support this clonotype. The chain has TRBV27 and TRBJ2-4; 10 bases fit TRBD1. CDR1 is MNHEY, CDR2 SMNVEV, per germline (reference sequence). The CDR3 totals 14 residues. The junction had 7 bases not matched to a gene; V was cut back by 7 bases and J by 7 bases. DNA of the CDR3: TGTGCCAGCACCACCGGGACAGGGGCGAACATTCAGTACTTC. Its protein is CASTTGTGANIQYF.

DNA for the CDR3: TGTGCCAGCAGCCAAGCTAGGGACAGTAATGAGCAGTTCTTC. The encoded protein is CASSQARDSNEQFF. V is TRBV3-1 and J is TRBJ2-1; 7 nucleotides line up with TRBD1. Trimming took 1 base from V and 7 from J; bases not matched to a gene: 4. This CDR3 spans 14 amino acids. Per germline, CDR1 LGHDT and CDR2 YNNKEL (reference sequence).

The chain links TRBV29-1 to TRBJ2-5; 10 positions agree with TRBD1. Trimming at V came to 7 bases and at J to 5 bases, leaving 10 bases not matched to a gene. Germline-derived CDR1 and CDR2 are SQVTM and ANQGSEA. This CDR3 is 14 amino acids long. The CDR3 spells CSAGTGVRVETQYF. The CDR3 bases are TGCAGCGCCGGGACAGGGGTTCGGGTTGAGACCCAGTACTTC.

The chain is built from TRBV5-6 and TRBJ1-6; 7 bases align to TRBD1. Trimming cost V 5 bases and J 16 bases; bases outside gene matches: 21. The CDR3 totals 16 residues. The germline CDR1 and CDR2 sequences are SGHDT and YYEEEE. The CDR3 nucleotides read TGTGCCAGCAGTCCCGAGTCGGCAGGGGGACCGATCTTACTCCACTTT. It encodes CASSPESAGGPILLHF.

The table lists this clonotype with a few counts. CDR3 coding DNA: TGTGCCAGCAGCTTAGTGACAGGGCGGGAGACCCAGTACTTC. It yields the protein CASSLVTGRETQYF. This rearrangement joins TRBV7-9 to TRBJ2-5, with 7 bases aligning to TRBD1. J was trimmed by 5 bases and V by 1 base; bases with no gene match: 4. The CDR3 is 14 amino acids. Germline values: CDR1 SEHNR, CDR2 FQNEAQ (reference sequence).

This sequence joins TRBV5-4 and TRBJ1-3, with TRBD1 matching 10 bases. The CDR3 covers 17 residues. The germline V gene encodes CDR1 SGHNT and CDR2 YYREEE (reference sequence). V was clipped by 4 bases and J by 1 base; unmatched bases: 8. The CDR3 spells CASSSWTGGSSGNTIYF. In nucleotides, the CDR3 is TGTGCCAGCAGCAGTTGGACAGGGGGATCGTCTGGAAACACCATATATTTT. Variable domain in full (rest from reference TRBV5-4 and TRBJ1-3): ETGVTQSPTHLIKTRGQQVTLRCSSQSGHNTVSWYQQALGQGPQFIFQYYREEENGRGNFPPRFSGLQFPNYSSELNVNALELDDSALYLCASSSWTGGSSGNTIYFGEGSWLTVV.

This clonotype was picked up many times. The gene calls are TRBV5-1 and TRBJ1-6; no firm D call. Germline loops: CDR1 SGHRS, CDR2 YFSETQ. This CDR3 contains 13 residues. Trimming took 0 bases from V and 10 from J, leaving 8 bases between them. The CDR3 DNA reads as TGCGCCAGCAGCTTGGGACCTGACTCACCCCTCCACTTT. It codes for CASSLGPDSPLHF.

The chain combines TRBV4-3 with TRBJ2-2; the D gene is possibly TRBD1 (5 bases). The V and J ends lost 4 bases and 9 bases respectively, with 12 bases between them. Germline-derived CDR1 and CDR2 are LGHNA and YSLEER. The CDR3 sequence is 13 residues long. The DNA of the CDR3 is TGCGCCAGCAGCCTAGGCTGGGGCAGGGAGCTGTTTTTT. It specifies CASSLGWGRELFF.

This clonotype was seen at least ten times. The chain recombines TRBV28 with TRBJ2-5; 7 bases line up with TRBD2. Losses at the gene ends were 7 bases for V and 2 bases for J; bases not matched to a gene: 7. Germline V gives CDR1 MDHEN, CDR2 SYDVKM. CDR3 size: 14 residues. The CDR3 DNA sequence: TGTGCCAGCATCAAACGGGGGGTTCAAGAGACCCAGTACTTC. Its translation: CASIKRGVQETQYF.

This clonotype has more than one count but fewer than ten. V is TRBV5-1 and J is TRBJ2-3; TRBD2 matches at 11 bases. Germline CDR1 is SGHRS and CDR2 is YFSETQ. V dropped 1 base and J dropped 3; count of bases not matched to a gene: 4. This CDR3 is built from 16 residues. The CDR3 bases are TGCGCCAGCAGCTTGCCGGTAGCGGGAGGGACAGATACGCAGTATTTT. This gives the protein CASSLPVAGGTDTQYF.

This clonotype came up many times. This rearrangement joins TRBV5-1 to TRBJ1-1; 7 nucleotides align to TRBD1. This CDR3 region has 15 residues. Looked up from germline, CDR1 is SGHRS and CDR2 is YFSETQ. The trim removed 4 bases at V and 6 bases at J, leaving 12 bases unmatched. DNA for the CDR3: TGCGCCAGCAGCCGGGACAGACGGATGGGCTCTGAAGCTTTCTTT. It encodes CASSRDRRMGSEAFF.

This clonotype was observed at least ten times. The chain combines TRBV15 with TRBJ2-3; D unresolved. This CDR3 has 13 amino acids. V was pared by 2 bases and J by 2 bases, with 5 bases between. Per germline, CDR1 LNHNV and CDR2 YYDKDF (reference sequence). CDR3 nucleotide sequence: TGTGCCACCAGCAGACTTACCACAGATACGCAGTATTTT. It codes for CATSRLTTDTQYF.

This clonotype has a handful of counts. The genes are TRBV27 and TRBJ1-1; D is perhaps TRBD1 (5 bases). V was shortened by 6 bases and J by 1 base, with 12 bases between the two germline ends. This CDR3 comprises 14 residues. The germline V gene encodes CDR1 MNHEY and CDR2 SMNVEV (reference sequence). CDR3 protein: CASRGGNANTEAFF. In nucleotides, the CDR3 is TGTGCCAGCAGGGGGGGGAACGCGAACACTGAAGCTTTCTTT.

In this sample, this clonotype turned up a few times. The chain uses TRBV12-3 or TRBV12-4 and TRBJ1-6; the match to TRBD1 covers 8 bases. CDR3 length equals 16 residues. The ends lost 7 bases at V and 8 bases at J; junction bases unmatched: 13. CDR3 amino acids: CASKSGQGGVHSPLHF. DNA of the CDR3: TGTGCCAGCAAAAGTGGACAGGGTGGGGTCCATTCACCCCTCCACTTT.

This clonotype was counted a few times. The chain carries TRBV6-1 and TRBJ1-5, with TRBD1 identical over 9 bases. This CDR3 region has 16 residues. V was clipped by 5 bases and J by 8 bases; unmatched bases: 13. Germline V gene lookup returns CDR1 MNHNS and CDR2 SASEGT. The CDR3 DNA follows: TGTGCCAGCAGTACCCTACCCGGACAGGGGTTGGAGCCCCAGCATTTT. It is translated as CASSTLPGQGLEPQHF.

This clonotype was seen a few times. V and J are TRBV5-1 and TRBJ2-5, with TRBD1 matching 12 bases. The CDR3 runs to 15 residues. Looked up from germline, CDR1 is SGHRS and CDR2 is YFSETQ. Losses at the gene ends were 2 bases for V and 6 bases for J; bases not matched to a gene: 5. CDR3 region: CASSLGTGGTKTQYF. As DNA, the CDR3 is TGCGCCAGCAGCTTAGGGACAGGGGGCACAAAGACCCAGTACTTC.